The next 29 T cell receptor beta chains were all read from a single sample in a study of blood T cells in healthy people across ages. Together with a sample-barcoded 5' primer, a J-beta primer mix was included in a second PCR lasting roughly 6 to 12 cycles. TCRdb re-called the 5' RACE reads through MiXCR, storing one row per CDR3 protein. The sample lists 1.4 million to 1.5 million distinct CDR3 sequences, approximately 38% occurring once. What was sequenced was blood. These receptors all stem from a woman aged 18-29 years in good health.

J is TRBJ1-1 and V is TRBV12-3 or TRBV12-4; TRBD1 matches at 7 bases. CDR3 length: 14 residues. J lost 3 bases, V lost 2 bases, and 3 bases had no gene match. CDR3 loop: CASSLTQGDTEAFF. In DNA, the CDR3 is TGTGCCAGCAGTTTAACCCAGGGGGACACTGAAGCTTTCTTT.

The rearrangement joins TRBV7-8 to TRBJ1-1; D gene ambiguous. Germline CDR1 and CDR2: SGHVS and FQNEAQ. V was clipped by 5 bases and J by 10 bases, with 11 bases between them. The CDR3 has 11 residues. The CDR3 nucleotides are TGTGCCAGCAGCCTGGCAGAAGGAGCTTTCTTT. Protein sequence: CASSLAEGAFF.

The sample holds a few counts of this clonotype. V usage is TRBV7-9 and J usage is TRBJ1-2; D ambiguous. The length of the CDR3 is 15 residues. In germline, CDR1 is SEHNR, CDR2 FQNEAQ (reference sequence). The V and J ends lost 1 base and 0 bases respectively, with 9 bases between them. The DNA for the CDR3 is TGTGCCAGCAGCTTAGTTGGGGAGGCTAACTATGGCTACACCTTC. Translated, it gives CASSLVGEANYGYTF.

This clonotype is a singleton in its sample. The genes are TRBV29-1 and TRBJ1-1, with 7 bases identical to TRBD1. The CDR3 contains 13 residues. CDR1 and CDR2 from the germline V gene are SQVTM and ANQGSEA. V dropped 6 bases and J dropped 0; count of bases not matched to a gene: 4. DNA of the CDR3: TGCAGCGTCGTTGGACAGGTGAACACTGAAGCTTTCTTT. This encodes CSVVGQVNTEAFF. The complete variable domain, with remaining parts taken from reference TRBV29-1 and TRBJ1-1, reads SAVISQKPSRDICQRGTSLTIQCQVDSQVTMMFWYRQQPGQSLTLIATANQGSEATYESGFVIDKFPISRPNLTFSTLTVSNMSPEDSSIYLCSVVGQVNTEAFFGQGTRLTVV.

The chain uses TRBV4-2 and TRBJ2-1; 12 bases map to TRBD2. Germline V CDR1 and CDR2: LGHNA, YNFKEQ. The CDR3 is made up of 16 amino acids. V lost 4 bases and J lost 8; bases outside the gene matches: 9. The CDR3 nucleotides read TGTGCCAGCAGCCTCCGACTAGCGGGAGAAGGTTATGAGCAGTTCTTC. As protein: CASSLRLAGEGYEQFF.

The chain carries TRBV19 and TRBJ2-1; TRBD2 agrees at 10 bases. Germline V gene sequence: CDR1 LNHDA, CDR2 SQIVND (reference sequence). The CDR3 spans 15 residues. The V segment lost 7 bases and the J segment 2 bases; nucleotides outside the gene matches: 5. As DNA, the CDR3 is TGTGCCAGTATGTCGAGCGGGGGGGCCTACAATGAGCAGTTCTTC. Encoded protein: CASMSSGGAYNEQFF.

The chain links TRBV10-3 to TRBJ2-1; 9 bases match TRBD2. V lost 4 bases, J lost 4 bases, and 5 bases stayed unmatched. The CDR3 runs 15 residues. Germline CDR1 reads ENHRY; CDR2 reads SYGVKD. The chain's CDR3 is CAISAGGGEYNEQFF. In DNA form, the CDR3 reads TGTGCCATCAGTGCGGGCGGGGGGGAGTACAATGAGCAGTTCTTC.

The V call is TRBV3-1, the J call TRBJ2-3, with 14 nucleotides matching TRBD2. The germline V gene has CDR1 LGHDT and CDR2 YNNKEL (reference sequence). V was pared by 5 bases and J by 5 bases, with 18 bases of the junction left unmatched. CDR3 length: 20 residues. The CDR3: CASSDYPPGTSGGVGDTQYF. Here the CDR3 DNA reads TGTGCCAGCAGCGACTACCCTCCCGGGACTAGCGGGGGTGTAGGAGATACGCAGTATTTT.

In this sample, this clonotype turned up a few times. The junction departs from the called germline gene at one end, perhaps through a read error. The rearrangement joins TRBV5-1 to TRBJ2-1, with 10 bases fitting TRBD2. Germline CDR1 is SGHRS and CDR2 is YFSETQ. This CDR3 has 13 amino acids. The CDR3 DNA reads as TGCGCCAGCAGCTCGACTAGCGGGTCCGAGCGGTTCTTC. Translation gives CASSSTSGSERFF.

The J gene is TRBJ2-7, the V gene TRBV3-1; D remains ambiguous. The DNA end is a closer match to TRBJ2-5, so the J assignment may be wrong. Germline V gives CDR1 LGHDT, CDR2 YNNKEL (reference sequence). This CDR3 contains 14 residues. The CDR3 loop is CASSRRTRLETQYF. CDR3 nucleotides: TGTGCCAGCAGCCGCCGGACCAGATTGGAGACCCAGTACTTC.

V is TRBV6-1 and J is TRBJ1-2; a possible D gene is TRBD1 (5 bases). In germline, CDR1 is MNHNS, CDR2 SASEGT. V lost 7 bases to trimming and J lost 0 bases, with 21 bases between them. This CDR3 is built from 17 residues. The CDR3 DNA follows: TGTGCCAGCAAGCGGGGCCAGGGTAAATCCCCTAACTATGGCTACACCTTC. Amino acids: CASKRGQGKSPNYGYTF.

This chain links TRBV25-1 with TRBJ2-1; 7 nucleotides agree with TRBD2. V was clipped by 8 bases and J by 3 bases; unmatched bases: 10. The CDR3 covers 15 residues. Germline values: CDR1 MGHDK, CDR2 SYGVNS. The CDR3 spells CASDGGTAGYNEQFF. In DNA form, the CDR3 reads TGTGCCAGCGACGGGGGGACCGCGGGCTACAATGAGCAGTTCTTC.

The rearrangement uses TRBV20-1 and TRBJ2-3, with 11 bases aligning to TRBD1. J gave up 6 bases and V 5 bases, and 1 base lay outside the gene matches. Per the germline V gene, CDR1 is DFQATT and CDR2 is SNEGSKA (reference sequence). The CDR3 contains 12 residues. The CDR3: CSAGDRGDTQYF. CDR3 nucleotide sequence: TGCAGTGCTGGGGACAGGGGGGATACGCAGTATTTT.

This clonotype was observed once. The chain has TRBV4-1 and TRBJ2-3; unclear D gene. Trimming pared 2 bases from V and 2 bases from J, leaving 14 bases between. Germline V gene sequence: CDR1 MGHRA, CDR2 YSYEKL. The CDR3 length is 16 residues. For the CDR3, the DNA is TGCGCCAGCAGCCAACCCCTGGGGTGCCTCACAGATACGCAGTATTTT. It translates to CASSQPLGCLTDTQYF.

The chain employs TRBV27 and TRBJ2-7; 13 nucleotides agree with TRBD2. CDR1 is MNHEY and CDR2 is SMNVEV in the germline V gene (reference sequence). The J segment lost 0 bases and the V segment lost 3 bases, leaving 5 bases of the junction unmatched. The CDR3 runs to 17 residues. Written as DNA, the CDR3 is TGTGCCAGCAGTTTGACTAGCGGGGGGCCCCTCTCCTACGAGCAGTACTTC. It yields the protein CASSLTSGGPLSYEQYF.

The V and J genes are TRBV27 and TRBJ1-4, with D possibly matching TRBD1 (6 bases). Deletions cut 6 bases from V and 11 bases from J, with 13 bases between. There are 12 residues in the CDR3. CDR1 is MNHEY, CDR2 SMNVEV, per germline (reference sequence). CDR3 sequence reads: CASRPRGGKLFF. The CDR3 DNA sequence: TGTGCCAGCAGGCCCAGGGGCGGGAAACTGTTTTTT.

The V gene is TRBV2, the J gene TRBJ2-6; D perhaps matches TRBD1 (6 bases). Trimming pared 2 bases from V and 0 bases from J, leaving 20 bases between. Germline V gives CDR1 SNHLY, CDR2 FYNNEI. The length of the CDR3 is 20 residues. CDR3 nucleotide sequence: TGTGCCAGCAGTGAAAGGGGGTGGTCTATTAGCGACTCTGGGGCCAACGTCCTGACTTTC. It is translated as CASSERGWSISDSGANVLTF.

The chain links TRBV7-2 to TRBJ2-7, with TRBD1 identical over 7 bases. Unmatched junction bases numbered 5, after V lost 0 bases and J lost 6 bases. CDR3 size: 14 residues. CDR1 is SGHTA and CDR2 is FQGNSA in the germline V gene. CDR3: CASSLADRTGEQYF. The CDR3 DNA reads TGTGCCAGCAGCTTAGCGGACAGGACAGGCGAGCAGTACTTC.

The table lists this clonotype with a few counts. The V gene is TRBV9, the J gene TRBJ1-5; D is undetermined. This CDR3 region has 15 residues. V was cut by 3 bases and J by 0 bases, with 10 bases left in between. CDR1 SGDLS and CDR2 YYNGEE come from the germline V gene. The CDR3 sequence: CASSGRDHSNQPQHF. The CDR3 region has the DNA TGTGCCAGCAGCGGCAGAGATCATAGCAATCAGCCCCAGCATTTT.

This chain joins TRBV3-1 and TRBJ2-3; 8 positions agree with TRBD2. Germline V CDR1 and CDR2: LGHDT, YNNKEL (reference sequence). V shed 0 bases, J shed 2 bases, and the junction held 7 bases outside the gene matches. The length of the CDR3 is 17 residues. The CDR3 DNA reads as TGTGCCAGCAGCCAAGATCCCCCGGGAGGGACCACAGATACGCAGTATTTT. Amino acids: CASSQDPPGGTTDTQYF.

This clonotype was picked up a small number of times. The chain has TRBV6-1 and TRBJ1-1; D gene uncertain. Germline V CDR1 and CDR2: MNHNS, SASEGT. CDR3 length: 13 amino acids. The V end lost 7 bases, the J end lost 2 bases, and 11 bases lay between the germline ends. CDR3 protein: CASKAAPNTEAFF. CDR3 sequence (DNA): TGTGCCAGCAAAGCGGCCCCAAACACTGAAGCTTTCTTT.

This clonotype occurred once. The J gene is TRBJ2-2, the V gene TRBV4-2; 10 positions agree with TRBD2. The V segment lost 2 bases and the J segment 1 base; nucleotides outside the gene matches: 4. The CDR3 totals 17 residues. CDR1 LGHNA and CDR2 YNFKEQ come from the germline V gene. Written as DNA, the CDR3 is TGTGCCAGCAGCCAACCCGGGACTAGCGAGAACACCGGGGAGCTGTTTTTT. Its protein is CASSQPGTSENTGELFF.

As regards this clonotype: This may arise from a read error, as a much more abundant clone is one base away. The chain has TRBV28 and TRBJ2-4, with a weak D call TRBD2 (6 bases). The germline V and J ends were trimmed by 4 bases and 2 bases, with 9 bases remaining between them. The germline CDR1 and CDR2 sequences are MDHEN and SYDVKM. The CDR3 has 14 residues. CDR3 sequence reads: CASSYGGTKNIQYF. The CDR3 nucleotides are TGTGCCAGCAGTTATGGGGGGACCAAAAACATTCAGTACTTC.

The chain recombines TRBV29-1 with TRBJ2-4; D is unresolved. CDR3 length equals 16 residues. The V gene lost 2 bases and the J gene lost 0 bases, with 14 bases spanning the gap. Germline V CDR1 and CDR2: SQVTM, ANQGSEA. The CDR3 loop is CSVELGSTLAKNIQYF. CDR3 coding DNA: TGCAGCGTTGAATTAGGCAGTACGCTAGCCAAAAACATTCAGTACTTC. Based on the CDR3 plus reference TRBV29-1 and TRBJ2-4, the full variable domain is SAVISQKPSRDICQRGTSLTIQCQVDSQVTMMFWYRQQPGQSLTLIATANQGSEATYESGFVIDKFPISRPNLTFSTLTVSNMSPEDSSIYLCSVELGSTLAKNIQYFGAGTRLSVL.

V gene TRBV4-1 combines with J gene TRBJ2-3, with a possible D match to TRBD1 (6 bases). The germline gives CDR1 MGHRA, CDR2 YSYEKL. Trimming took 1 base from V and 2 from J, leaving 10 bases between them. The CDR3 has 15 amino acids. CDR3 sequence (DNA): TGCGCCAGCAGCCAAGGGCAGGGGAACACAGATACGCAGTATTTT. Translated, it gives CASSQGQGNTDTQYF.

The chain recombines TRBV5-1 with TRBJ2-3; D possibly corresponds to TRBD2 (6 bases). Germline CDR1 reads SGHRS; CDR2 reads YFSETQ. Trimming shortened V by 0 bases and J by 1 base, and 15 bases separated the two germline ends. This CDR3 has 17 amino acids. The CDR3 DNA follows: TGCGCCAGCAGCTTGGCCGAGGCGGGGTACCGCACAGATACGCAGTATTTT. Translated, it gives CASSLAEAGYRTDTQYF.

This clonotype was found a few times. This sequence joins TRBV4-1 and TRBJ1-3; the D gene is possibly TRBD1 (5 bases). The germline V gene has CDR1 MGHRA and CDR2 YSYEKL. The CDR3 runs to 15 residues. The germline V and J ends were trimmed by 4 bases and 0 bases, with 10 bases remaining between them. CDR3 region: CASSPAGGSGNTIYF. The CDR3 DNA reads as TGCGCCAGCAGCCCGGCCGGGGGCTCTGGAAACACCATATATTTT.

The rearrangement joins TRBV28 to TRBJ2-6; D possibly corresponds to TRBD1 (6 bases). CDR3 length: 19 residues. CDR1 is MDHEN and CDR2 is SYDVKM in the germline V gene. Trimming removed 0 bases from V and 0 bases from J, with 15 bases in between. The CDR3 protein is CASSLCYEGHNSGANVLTF. The CDR3 nucleotides read TGTGCCAGCAGTTTATGTTACGAGGGACATAACTCTGGGGCCAACGTCCTGACTTTC.

This clonotype was seen more than once but under ten times. V is TRBV3-1 and J is TRBJ2-5; tentative D call: TRBD2 (6 bases). This CDR3 is 13 amino acids long. Per the germline V gene, CDR1 is LGHDT and CDR2 is YNNKEL (reference sequence). V lost 0 bases and J lost 11, with 13 bases in between. The chain's CDR3 is CASSQDRSGRQYF. The CDR3 DNA is TGTGCCAGCAGCCAAGATCGGTCAGGGAGGCAGTACTTC.